The 7 T cell receptor beta chains below come from one sample, sequenced in a study of cytomegalovirus exposure and HLA in healthy donors. 13 Jbeta primers and 60 Vbeta primers were used for the PCR. Data came from immunoSEQ multiplex PCR; TCRdb stores just in-frame clones and leaves some out. Seen here are 150,000 to 200,000 clones, about 64% observed once, and the top ten hold approximately 1.5%. Sequenced sample: PBMCs. These receptors came from a man aged 50 or older in good health and CMV-seronegative.

Here the CDR3 DNA reads TGTGCCAGCAGCCAGCTTGGGGCTGGTAACTATGGCTACACCTTC. Protein: CASSQLGAGNYGYTF. The chain employs TRBV4-2 and TRBJ1-2; possible D gene TRBD1, 5 bases. V was pared by 3 bases and J by 1 base, with 12 bases between. CDR1 and CDR2 (germline): LGHNA, YNFKEQ. The CDR3 loop spans 15 amino acids.

The chain combines TRBV28 with TRBJ1-1, with 9 positions matching TRBD1. Germline V CDR1 and CDR2: MDHEN, SYDVKM. The CDR3 is made up of 16 amino acids. The V segment lost 5 bases and the J segment 6 bases; nucleotides outside the gene matches: 13. The CDR3 is CASSQLGQGTGAEAFF. Written as DNA, the CDR3 is TGTGCCAGCAGTCAACTAGGACAGGGGACGGGGGCTGAAGCTTTCTTT.

V usage is TRBV6-1 and J usage is TRBJ1-5; D gene uncertain. CDR1 is MNHNS and CDR2 is SASEGT in the germline V gene. The CDR3 is made up of 15 amino acids. The V end was cut by 7 bases, the J end by 0 bases, with 13 bases between. CDR3 DNA sequence: TGTGCCAGCACCCGTCAGGAACATAGCAATCAGCCCCAGCATTTT. Protein: CASTRQEHSNQPQHF.

V is TRBV13 and J is TRBJ2-3; 12 bases agree with TRBD2. Germline values: CDR1 PRHDT, CDR2 FYEKMQ (reference sequence). CDR3 length: 18 residues. V shed 8 bases, J shed 4 bases, and the junction held 16 bases outside the gene matches. CDR3 amino acids: CASLVRTSGEMGSDTQYF. CDR3 nucleotides: TGTGCCAGCTTGGTCCGGACTAGCGGGGAAATGGGGTCAGATACGCAGTATTTT. Complete variable domain (other parts from reference TRBV13 and TRBJ2-3): AAGVIQSPRHLIKEKRETATLKCYPIPRHDTVYWYQQGPGQDPQFLISFYEKMQSDKGSIPDRFSAQQFSDYHSELNMSSLELGDSALYFCASLVRTSGEMGSDTQYFGPGTRLTVL.

The chain uses TRBV5-1 and TRBJ1-6, with D unresolved. V lost 4 bases, J lost 9 bases, and 17 bases lay in between. Germline assignment: CDR1 SGHRS and CDR2 YFSETQ. This CDR3 comprises 15 residues. The chain's CDR3 is CASSAEPEIASPLHF. The CDR3 DNA sequence: TGCGCCAGCAGCGCCGAGCCTGAAATTGCTTCACCCCTCCACTTT.

V gene TRBV19 combines with J gene TRBJ1-6; D gene uncertain. Looked up from germline, CDR1 is LNHDA and CDR2 is SQIVND (reference sequence). CDR3 length: 15 amino acids. V lost 3 bases, J lost 8 bases, and 14 bases lay in between. CDR3 DNA sequence: TGTGCCAGTAGTATTGGCAGAGGAAAAGATTCACCCCTCCACTTT. This translates into CASSIGRGKDSPLHF.

This clone was picked up many times. CDR3 coding DNA: TGTGCCAGCAGCACATACGGCGGGGTAGCTTTCTTT. It translates to CASSTYGGVAFF. This rearrangement joins TRBV6-5 to TRBJ1-1; unclear D gene. The CDR3 spans 12 residues. The germline V gene encodes CDR1 MNHEY and CDR2 SVGAGI. The ends were cut back, 6 bases at V and 10 bases at J, with 15 bases in the middle.